These 8 T cell receptor beta chains were sequenced from one sample in a study of blood T cells in healthy people across ages. Combining a sample-barcoded 5' primer with a J-beta primer mix, a second PCR ran for about 7 to 11 cycles. TCRdb reprocessed the 5' RACE reads with MiXCR, giving one entry per CDR3 protein. The data hold 700,000 to 800,000 distinct CDR3 sequences, with about 40% observed a single time. Sequencing used blood. These receptors were obtained from a woman between 55 and 75 years old in good health.

This clonotype was observed at least ten times. The rearrangement links TRBV6-5 to TRBJ2-3; 8 nucleotides match TRBD2. This CDR3 comprises 16 residues. The V gene end was trimmed by 2 bases and the J gene end by 0 bases; junction bases not matched to a gene: 4. Germline V lookup: CDR1 MNHEY, CDR2 SVGAGI. This CDR3 is CASSYGAGGSTDTQYF. DNA for the CDR3: TGTGCCAGCAGTTACGGGGCGGGGGGCAGCACAGATACGCAGTATTTT.

This clonotype was found many times. The chain couples TRBV28 to TRBJ1-2; no firm D call. The germline V gene encodes CDR1 MDHEN and CDR2 SYDVKM. The length of the CDR3 is 13 residues. V lost 6 bases to trimming and J lost 2 bases, with 10 bases between them. CDR3 bases: TGTGCCAGCAGGGATACAGCCAACTATGGCTACACCTTC. Protein product: CASRDTANYGYTF.

The J gene is TRBJ1-1, the V gene TRBV29-1, with a tentative D call TRBD1 (5 bases). V was clipped by 7 bases and J by 0 bases, with 12 bases between them. The germline CDR1 and CDR2 sequences are SQVTM and ANQGSEA. There are 13 residues in the CDR3. DNA of the CDR3: TGCAGCGGTGGGGGGGAGATGAACACTGAAGCTTTCTTT. This translates into CSGGGEMNTEAFF.

The J gene is TRBJ2-3, the V gene TRBV7-9; 8 bases agree with TRBD1. This CDR3 has 18 amino acids. With 2 bases clipped from V and 0 bases from J, the junction kept 10 bases outside the gene matches. In germline, CDR1 is SEHNR, CDR2 FQNEAQ (reference sequence). The CDR3: CASSLRDRGLLSTDTQYF. CDR3 nucleotides: TGTGCCAGCAGCTTAAGAGACAGGGGCCTTCTGAGCACAGATACGCAGTATTTT.

This chain's CDR3 is CASTPQEHRYNEQFF. The CDR3 nucleotides are TGTGCCAGCACCCCACAGGAACATCGATACAATGAGCAGTTCTTC. This chain connects TRBV7-2 to TRBJ2-1; D is perhaps TRBD1 (5 bases). Germline CDR1 reads SGHTA; CDR2 reads FQGNSA. The V end was cut by 7 bases, the J end by 4 bases, with 17 bases between. The CDR3 consists of 15 residues.

The rearrangement joins TRBV20-1 to TRBJ2-5; D is possibly TRBD2 (5 bases). CDR3 size: 16 residues. Germline CDR1 DFQATT, CDR2 SNEGSKA (reference sequence). Between the trimmed V and J ends, which lost 5 bases and 7 bases, there was a span of 26 bases. The CDR3 DNA follows: TGCAGTGCTGATACCGGGCCCAGCGGACTTGAAGGGACCCAGTACTTC. It codes for CSADTGPSGLEGTQYF.

The rearrangement links TRBV9 to TRBJ2-7, with D uncertain. Germline V gives CDR1 SGDLS, CDR2 YYNGEE. The germline V and J ends were trimmed by 3 bases and 7 bases, with 23 bases remaining between them. The CDR3 totals 16 residues. CDR3 protein: CASSGRDQIGSAEQYF. The CDR3 nucleotides read TGTGCCAGCAGCGGTAGAGACCAAATAGGGTCGGCAGAGCAGTACTTC.

The chain joins TRBV29-1 to TRBJ1-2, with 11 bases lining up with TRBD1. This CDR3 has 14 amino acids. V trimming: 6 bases; J trimming: 4 bases; junction bases outside the gene matches: 7. Germline V gene sequence: CDR1 SQVTM, CDR2 ANQGSEA. CDR3 DNA sequence: TGCAGCGTAGCCGGGACAGGGGGTATCTATGGCTACACCTTC. Amino acids: CSVAGTGGIYGYTF.